The clone carrying this T cell receptor (beta chain) was picked up a small number of times. Source study methods: Amplification of reference gene primers was used by the study to estimate nucleated cell counts. Clones were read by immunoSEQ multiplex PCR, and TCRdb kept only the in-frame ones, dropping some. V and J calls and clone size are those listed in that table; D and trimming were worked out from the DNA. The repertoire holds about 170,000 clones, 70% to 85% seen once, with around a fifth in the top ten. This entry is derived from a study of blood T cell repertoires in COVID-19. Study background: Samples taken during acute and convalescent COVID-19 were collected in the United States, Italy and Spain. PBMCs, B-cell-depleted T cells, or T cells provided the cDNA or gDNA that made up the material.

Trimming removed 0 bases from V and 1 base from J, with 7 bases in between. CDR1 and CDR2 from the germline V gene are SGHNT and YYREEE (reference sequence). This CDR3 contains 14 residues. Sequencing was performed on peripheral blood. V usage is TRBV5-4 and J usage is TRBJ1-2, with D possibly being TRBD1 (5 bases). This receptor was identified in a woman older than 75 with acute or convalescent COVID-19. CDR3: CASSLDRSNYGYTF. The CDR3 bases are TGTGCCAGCAGCTTGGACAGGAGTAACTATGGCTACACCTTC.